The rows below give T cell receptor beta chains drawn from one sample of a study of T-cell memory formation after mild COVID-19. TCRdb reprocessed the 5' RACE reads with MiXCR, giving one entry per CDR3 protein. The repertoire holds more than 150,000 distinct CDR3 sequences, about 18% seen once, with more than 3% in the top ten. Sequenced material: PBMCs or a T cell subset sorted from them (not recorded which). The source of these receptors is a man aged 18-30 years who had mild COVID-19 (a few samples of this study predate the infection). Cell type and time point are not known. Each CDR3 is given without its conserved first and last residue. The D gene is left open where the match is weak.

j_gene: TRBJ2-3; v_gene: TRBV11-1; d_gene: TRBD1; CDR3aa: ASSPSLRDRGMY
j_gene: TRBJ2-3; v_gene: TRBV11-2; d_gene: TRBD2; CDR3aa: ASSPRRVGAGGDYTDTQY
j_gene: TRBJ2-7; v_gene: TRBV10-3; d_gene: TRBD1; CDR3aa: ATSGQGGYEQY
j_gene: TRBJ2-5; v_gene: TRBV7-8; d_gene: .; CDR3aa: ASSQGVERETQY
j_gene: TRBJ2-7; v_gene: TRBV5-1; d_gene: TRBD2; CDR3aa: ASSLAAGVDPYEQY
j_gene: TRBJ1-1; v_gene: TRBV7-2; d_gene: .; CDR3aa: ASSRGRTENTEAF
j_gene: TRBJ1-1; v_gene: TRBV5-4; d_gene: .; CDR3aa: ASSRWDTEAF
j_gene: TRBJ1-5; v_gene: TRBV7-2; d_gene: TRBD1; CDR3aa: ASSLRQGRGNQPQH
j_gene: TRBJ1-5; v_gene: TRBV6-2/TRBV6-3; d_gene: .; CDR3aa: PSSQRSKEDQH
j_gene: TRBJ2-2; v_gene: TRBV4-2; d_gene: TRBD1; CDR3aa: ASSQQTGITGELF
j_gene: TRBJ2-5; v_gene: TRBV3-1; d_gene: .; CDR3aa: ASSHLGNQETQY
j_gene: TRBJ2-3; v_gene: TRBV19; d_gene: TRBD1; CDR3aa: ASSWAGGRDTQY
j_gene: TRBJ1-6; v_gene: TRBV6-5; d_gene: .; CDR3aa: ASSYRPRLEALH
j_gene: TRBJ2-1; v_gene: TRBV12-3/TRBV12-4; d_gene: .; CDR3aa: ASSFERLKQF
j_gene: TRBJ1-5; v_gene: TRBV6-4; d_gene: .; CDR3aa: ASSEDYNQPQH
j_gene: TRBJ2-2; v_gene: TRBV5-5; d_gene: TRBD2; CDR3aa: ASSSDLAGARFSGELF
j_gene: TRBJ2-5; v_gene: TRBV7-2; d_gene: TRBD2; CDR3aa: ASSFLAGGQETQY
j_gene: TRBJ2-1; v_gene: TRBV7-9; d_gene: TRBD1; CDR3aa: ASSLQGAGNEQF
j_gene: TRBJ1-6; v_gene: TRBV5-4; d_gene: .; CDR3aa: ASSLEGANSSPLH
j_gene: TRBJ2-6; v_gene: TRBV7-2; d_gene: .; CDR3aa: ASSLRQHSGANVLT
j_gene: TRBJ1-2; v_gene: TRBV5-1; d_gene: .; CDR3aa: ASSSTRGTFYGYT
j_gene: TRBJ1-4; v_gene: TRBV7-2; d_gene: .; CDR3aa: ASSLSAVNEKLF
j_gene: TRBJ2-1; v_gene: TRBV7-3; d_gene: TRBD2; CDR3aa: ASSSSGAYNEQF
j_gene: TRBJ1-2; v_gene: TRBV12-3/TRBV12-4; d_gene: .; CDR3aa: ASSLPGMGVYGYT
j_gene: TRBJ2-6; v_gene: TRBV6-5; d_gene: .; CDR3aa: ASRPPGVRGANVLT
j_gene: TRBJ2-5; v_gene: TRBV19; d_gene: TRBD1; CDR3aa: ASSRTGTEETQY
j_gene: TRBJ2-5; v_gene: TRBV2; d_gene: TRBD2; CDR3aa: ASTWETAGVETQY
j_gene: TRBJ1-5; v_gene: TRBV27; d_gene: .; CDR3aa: ASSLSYNQPQH
j_gene: TRBJ2-3; v_gene: TRBV20-1; d_gene: .; CDR3aa: SASSGGVDTQY
j_gene: TRBJ1-1; v_gene: TRBV6-6; d_gene: TRBD1; CDR3aa: ASSFDRGIEAF
j_gene: TRBJ1-6; v_gene: TRBV2; d_gene: .; CDR3aa: ASTGLAVRSRSPLH
j_gene: TRBJ1-2; v_gene: TRBV5-1; d_gene: .; CDR3aa: ASSLVQSNYGYT
j_gene: TRBJ1-1; v_gene: TRBV6-5; d_gene: TRBD1; CDR3aa: ASSEFGQGDTEAF
j_gene: TRBJ2-1; v_gene: TRBV7-3; d_gene: TRBD1; CDR3aa: ASSPIPGQGAREQF
j_gene: TRBJ1-5; v_gene: TRBV21-1; d_gene: .; CDR3aa: ASRGVLHTDQPQH
j_gene: TRBJ2-5; v_gene: TRBV24-1; d_gene: TRBD1; CDR3aa: ATSDPGTGRETQY
j_gene: TRBJ1-4; v_gene: TRBV11-2; d_gene: .; CDR3aa: ASSSSGRSIEKLF
j_gene: TRBJ2-3; v_gene: TRBV18; d_gene: TRBD1; CDR3aa: ASSPSSGQGATDTQY
j_gene: TRBJ1-1; v_gene: TRBV5-1; d_gene: .; CDR3aa: ASSFSVLNTEAF
j_gene: TRBJ1-1; v_gene: TRBV7-9; d_gene: .; CDR3aa: ASSFENTEAF
j_gene: TRBJ2-5; v_gene: TRBV7-3; d_gene: TRBD2; CDR3aa: ASSRTSGQVETQY
j_gene: TRBJ2-3; v_gene: TRBV7-9; d_gene: TRBD1; CDR3aa: ASTRTGPDTQY
j_gene: TRBJ1-4; v_gene: TRBV6-2/TRBV6-3; d_gene: .; CDR3aa: ASTAGEKLF
j_gene: TRBJ2-5; v_gene: TRBV6-6; d_gene: TRBD2; CDR3aa: ASSSPGSGGRETQY
j_gene: TRBJ2-4; v_gene: TRBV6-2/TRBV6-3; d_gene: .; CDR3aa: ASSYGQLAKNIQY
j_gene: TRBJ1-6; v_gene: TRBV7-2; d_gene: .; CDR3aa: ASSLAVSPLH
j_gene: TRBJ2-5; v_gene: TRBV9; d_gene: .; CDR3aa: ASSRGEETQY
j_gene: TRBJ1-1; v_gene: TRBV12-3/TRBV12-4; d_gene: TRBD1; CDR3aa: ASSLGQGLTEAF
j_gene: TRBJ1-4; v_gene: TRBV6-5; d_gene: .; CDR3aa: ASSYSRAGGLF
j_gene: TRBJ2-3; v_gene: TRBV6-2/TRBV6-3; d_gene: TRBD2; CDR3aa: ASIAAGADTQY
j_gene: TRBJ2-3; v_gene: TRBV2; d_gene: .; CDR3aa: ASIQSDTQY
j_gene: TRBJ2-1; v_gene: TRBV5-8; d_gene: TRBD1; CDR3aa: ASSRLRQGRSSYNEQF
j_gene: TRBJ1-1; v_gene: TRBV7-9; d_gene: .; CDR3aa: ASSPDSVEAF
j_gene: TRBJ2-1; v_gene: TRBV24-1; d_gene: .; CDR3aa: ATESYNEQF
j_gene: TRBJ1-6; v_gene: TRBV25-1; d_gene: .; CDR3aa: ASSEFLTNSPLH
j_gene: TRBJ1-2; v_gene: TRBV28; d_gene: TRBD1; CDR3aa: ASNIQGVRNYGYT
j_gene: TRBJ2-2; v_gene: TRBV4-2; d_gene: TRBD1; CDR3aa: ASSQDRGIGELF
j_gene: TRBJ2-1; v_gene: TRBV7-2; d_gene: TRBD2; CDR3aa: ASSLNSGGAFNEQF
j_gene: TRBJ2-2; v_gene: TRBV19; d_gene: TRBD1; CDR3aa: ASLLRGQGDTGELF